A single T cell receptor (beta chain) is shown here with its context. The data belong to a study of blood T cell repertoires in COVID-19. Per the original data handling: Amplification from reference gene primers served as the basis for estimated nucleated cell counts. The data were produced by immunoSEQ multiplex PCR, yet TCRdb's version contains in-frame clones alone and is incomplete. V, J and clone size were drawn from that table, and D and trimming were deduced from the DNA. The data contain fewer than 85,000 clones, 82% of them seen just once; the ten biggest clones take up around 4.1%. V lost 6 bases and J lost 4; bases outside the gene matches: 9. The CDR3 runs 15 residues. Germline values: CDR1 SGHRS, CDR2 YFSETQ.

V and J are TRBV5-1 and TRBJ2-3, with 9 bases identical to TRBD2. What was sequenced was peripheral blood. The sequence was obtained from a woman aged 60-70 years with acute or convalescent COVID-19. The CDR3 sequence: CASNNPAGGPDTQYF. CDR3 bases: TGCGCCAGCAATAACCCCGCGGGAGGGCCAGATACGCAGTATTTT.